These T cell receptor beta chains were read from a single sample in a study of beta chain features in type 1 diabetes. TCRdb keeps only in-frame clones here, not all; method: immunoSEQ multiplex PCR. The table has hundreds of thousands of clones, about an eighth seen once. Sequenced material: naive CD4+ T cells from blood. The receptors here all came from a man aged 18 to 35 with type 1 diabetes. Both conserved end residues are part of each CDR3. Fields, in order: CDR3 length, V gene, J gene, D gene, clone size, CDR3 DNA, CDR3 protein. The D gene is left open where the match is weak. Some rows mark clone size as missing; the rest say once, few, many or name a class of expanded clone.

>15|TRBV6-5|TRBJ2-3|NA|NA
TGTGCCAGCAGCTTGGAACTCGGAGGCACAGATACGCAGTATTTT
CASSLELGGTDTQYF
>12|TRBV30|TRBJ1-2|NA|few
TGTGCCTGGAGTGTACCAGGGAATGGCTACACCTTC
CAWSVPGNGYTF
>13|TRBV9|TRBJ1-5|NA|few
TGTGCCAGCAGCGTAGATAACGTTTCGCCCCAGCATTTT
CASSVDNVSPQHF
>15|TRBV6-6|TRBJ1-4|TRBD1|few
TGTGCCAGCAGTTACATGTGGGGACAGGGAGAAAAACTGTTTTTT
CASSYMWGQGEKLFF
>14|TRBV5-4|TRBJ2-2|TRBD1|few
TGTGCCAGCAGCTTGGACAGGGGCGGCGGGGAGCTGTTTTTT
CASSLDRGGGELFF
>17|TRBV4-2|TRBJ1-1|TRBD1|few
TGTGCCAGCAGCCCCCGATCGACCGGGACAGAGAACACTGAAGCTTTCTTT
CASSPRSTGTENTEAFF
>13|TRBV30|TRBJ1-1|NA|few
TGTGCCTGGAGTCTATCTCCAGGGCTGAGGGCTTTCTTT
CAWSLSPGLRAFF
>12|TRBV5-1|TRBJ2-5|NA|few
TGCGCCAGCAGCCGCTCGCAAGAGACCCAGTACTTC
CASSRSQETQYF
>13|TRBV29-1|TRBJ1-1|NA|few
TGCAGCGTTCGCACCGGCCCCGGGGGTGAAGCTTTCTTT
CSVRTGPGGEAFF
>13|TRBV5-1|TRBJ1-1|NA|few
TGCGCCAGCGGGGAAACAGGGTATACTGAAGCTTTCTTT
CASGETGYTEAFF
>12|TRBV19|TRBJ2-3|NA|NA
TGTGCCAGTAGTATCTCCACAGATACGCAGTATTTT
CASSISTDTQYF
>14|TRBV10-3|TRBJ2-5|TRBD2|few
TGTGCCATCAACGAGCGGGGGTACCAAGAGACCCAGTACTTC
CAINERGYQETQYF
>17|TRBV4-1|TRBJ2-3|NA|few
TGCGCCAGCAGCCAAGAGAGTGACGGGGGTCCGACAGATACGCAGTATTTT
CASSQESDGGPTDTQYF
>16|TRBV28|TRBJ2-1|TRBD1|NA
TGTGCCAGCAGACCAAGCCGGGACAGGGGGCTCGGTGAGCAGTTCTTC
CASRPSRDRGLGEQFF
>14|TRBV25-1|TRBJ1-6|NA|few
TGTGCCAGCAGTGATTGGCAGGGGAATTCACCCCTCCACTTT
CASSDWQGNSPLHF
>15|TRBV6-5|TRBJ1-5|TRBD1|few
TGTGCCAGCAGTCCATCGGGACAGCGGAATCAGCCCCAGCATTTT
CASSPSGQRNQPQHF
>14|TRBV28|TRBJ2-7|TRBD1|NA
TGTGCCAGCAGTCTACCACGGACAGGGAAGAGGCAGTACTTC
CASSLPRTGKRQYF
>15|TRBV5-1|TRBJ2-3|NA|NA
TGCGCCAGCAGCCCCCGGTCCCCGAATACAGATACGCAGTATTTT
CASSPRSPNTDTQYF
>12|TRBV6-5|TRBJ1-6|NA|NA
TGTGCCAGCGGGGACCTTGATTCACCCCTCCACTTT
CASGDLDSPLHF
>16|TRBV23-1|TRBJ1-3|NA|NA
TGCGCCAGCAGTCCGCCCCCGGGACCGGGAGGAAACACCATATATTTT
CASSPPPGPGGNTIYF
>13|TRBV1|TRBJ1-2|NA|few
TGCACCAGCAGCCACGACAGGGGGTTTGGCTACACCTTC
CTSSHDRGFGYTF